Listed below are T cell receptor beta chains from one sample, sequenced in a study of T cell repertoires in cytomegalovirus infection. TCRdb itself ran the reads through MiXCR, one entry per CDR3 protein. The table includes hundreds of thousands of distinct CDR3 sequences, about 8.8% detected once. The sequencing input was PBMCs. These receptors all come from a human donor in good health (CMV status not recorded). Some clones in this sample may be carry-over from other donors' samples. CDR3s include the opening cysteine and the closing phenylalanine or tryptophan. The order of the fields is J gene, D gene, V gene, clone size, CDR3 protein, CDR3 DNA. A D gene is named only where the DNA matches it firmly. For some rows the clone size is stated as once, few or many, or as a class when expanded; others skip it.

TRBJ2-2,TRBD2,TRBV20-1,few,CSVLAGGLTANTGELFF,TGCAGTGTCCTAGCGGGGGGCCTGACGGCGAACACCGGGGAGCTGTTTTTT
TRBJ1-1,.,TRBV20-1,many,CSATGPWDTEAFF,TGCAGTGCAACCGGACCGTGGGACACTGAAGCTTTCTTT
TRBJ1-2,.,TRBV7-6,many,CASSGTGTPGGYTF,TGTGCCAGCAGCGGGACCGGGACTCCAGGTGGCTACACCTTC
TRBJ2-3,.,TRBV19,few,CASSLRTAVQSTDTQYF,TGTGCCAGTAGTCTCCGGACAGCTGTTCAAAGCACAGATACGCAGTATTTT
TRBJ2-5,TRBD2,TRBV20-1,many,CSARAGLAGGGPQETQYF,TGCAGTGCTAGAGCCGGACTAGCGGGGGGCGGCCCTCAAGAGACCCAGTACTTC
TRBJ2-5,TRBD1,TRBV29-1,many,CSSGTGIEGSETQYF,TGCAGCTCAGGGACAGGGATCGAGGGCTCGGAGACCCAGTACTTC
TRBJ2-7,.,TRBV29-1,once,CSVVRGEQYF,TGCAGCGTTGTGAGAGGCGAGCAGTACTTC
TRBJ1-4,.,TRBV20-1,.,CSANRGRGEKLFF,TGCAGTGCCAACCGGGGCCGAGGGGAAAAACTGTTTTTT
TRBJ1-4,.,TRBV18,few,CASSPGSDEKLFF,TGTGCCAGCTCACCAGGGAGTGATGAAAAACTGTTTTTT
TRBJ1-2,.,TRBV7-2,many,CASSIDRDGGGYTF,TGTGCCAGCAGCATCGACCGGGACGGTGGGGGCTACACCTTC
TRBJ1-2,.,TRBV7-2,many,CASSLGAGEGYTF,TGTGCCAGCAGCTTAGGGGCAGGGGAAGGCTACACCTTC
TRBJ1-3,.,TRBV3-1,.,CASSPEVRVIYF,TGTGCCAGCAGCCCGGAGGTCCGCGTCATATATTTT
TRBJ1-2,.,TRBV5-4,many,CASSLDRRNYGYTF,TGTGCCAGCAGCCTGGACAGAAGAAACTATGGCTACACCTTC
TRBJ2-1,TRBD1,TRBV2,many,CASSWDRGYNEQFF,TGTGCCAGCAGTTGGGACAGGGGATACAATGAGCAGTTCTTC
TRBJ2-5,.,TRBV7-2,many,CASTLGWARDTGAQYF,TGTGCCAGCACCCTGGGATGGGCCAGGGACACCGGGGCCCAGTACTTC
TRBJ2-1,.,TRBV28,.,CASSPFGISYNEQFF,TGTGCCAGCAGCCCGTTCGGGATCTCCTACAATGAGCAGTTCTTC
TRBJ2-1,.,TRBV20-1,many,CSARSLVSEQFF,TGCAGTGCTAGGTCCCTAGTTAGCGAGCAGTTCTTC
TRBJ2-3,TRBD2,TRBV29-1,.,CSVELAGGLVDTQYF,TGCAGCGTTGAACTAGCGGGGGGGCTTGTAGATACGCAGTATTTT
TRBJ2-3,TRBD1,TRBV6-4,many,CASSIQGASTDTQYF,TGTGCCAGCAGCATACAGGGGGCGAGCACAGATACGCAGTATTTT
TRBJ2-1,.,TRBV20-1,few,CSAPVAGGDEQFF,TGCAGTGCCCCTGTAGCAGGGGGGGATGAGCAGTTCTTC
TRBJ2-6,.,TRBV7-2,many,CASSPFHSGANVLTF,TGTGCCAGCAGCCCATTTCACTCTGGGGCCAACGTCCTGACTTTC
TRBJ2-1,.,TRBV29-1,few,CSVGHNNEQFF,TGCAGCGTTGGCCATAACAATGAGCAGTTCTTC
TRBJ1-1,.,TRBV20-1,few,CSARDQQKNTEAFF,TGCAGTGCTAGAGATCAACAGAAGAACACTGAAGCTTTCTTT